The next 9 T cell receptor beta chains were all read from a single sample in a study of PD-1 blockade in classical Hodgkin lymphoma (dated by TCRdb to about 2020). Sample time point, as interpreted from the label and publication: cycle 2 day 1 (C2D1) of nivolumab. Relapse after autologous stem cell transplantation had occurred in all trial patients, and cohorts A, B and C were distinguished by prior brentuximab vedotin exposure. The library was prepared using the immunoSEQ multiplex PCR assay. TCRdb holds this immuneACCESS table with in-frame rearrangements only. Some clones are missing; in checked studies, unresolved V genes explain under half, and the rest has no known cause. The sample table lists under 40,000 clones, less than 85% of them with a count of one. The top ten constitute roughly 15% of the sample. The sample consisted of peripheral blood mononuclear cells (PBMCs), taken before the second cycle of nivolumab. The receptor source for this set is a human donor with classical Hodgkin lymphoma.

The V call is TRBV10-3, the J call TRBJ2-4; TRBD2 agrees at 16 bases. CDR1 is ENHRY and CDR2 is SYGVKD in the germline V gene. V lost 10 bases and J lost 8; bases outside the gene matches: 5. The CDR3 extends over 14 amino acids. As DNA, the CDR3 is TGTGCCACCGGGACTAGCGGGAGGGGGGACATTCAGTACTTC. Protein sequence: CATGTSGRGDIQYF.

The chain carries TRBV5-4 and TRBJ2-1; 12 nucleotides agree with TRBD2. Germline CDR1 SGHNT, CDR2 YYREEE (reference sequence). The CDR3 has 16 amino acids. The junction had 4 bases not matched to a gene; V was cut back by 4 bases and J by 2 bases. The CDR3 nucleotides are TGTGCCAGCAGCCAGACTAGCGGGGGACCCTACAATGAGCAGTTCTTC. It encodes CASSQTSGGPYNEQFF.

The chain uses TRBV6-5 and TRBJ1-2; D perhaps matches TRBD1 (6 bases). CDR3 size: 14 residues. V was cut by 5 bases and J by 4 bases, with 14 bases left in between. Per the germline V gene, CDR1 is MNHEY and CDR2 is SVGAGI. The CDR3 reads CASSPGERGYGYTF. CDR3 nucleotides: TGTGCCAGCAGTCCAGGGGAAAGAGGCTATGGCTACACCTTC.

The chain recombines TRBV28 with TRBJ2-3; 11 bases match TRBD2. Germline lookup yields CDR1 MDHEN and CDR2 SYDVKM. V was pared by 3 bases and J by 4 bases, with 6 bases of the junction left unmatched. The CDR3 sequence is 16 residues long. CDR3 sequence reads: CASSFLAGGLSDTQYF. CDR3 DNA: TGTGCCAGCAGTTTTCTAGCGGGGGGCCTTTCAGATACGCAGTATTTT.

The V gene is TRBV27, the J gene TRBJ1-2; D might be TRBD1 (6 bases). This CDR3 is built from 14 residues. Germline assignment: CDR1 MNHEY and CDR2 SMNVEV (reference sequence). V shed 5 bases and J shed 7 bases, with 17 bases lying between them. This CDR3 is CASSLSGGGLGYTF. Here the CDR3 DNA reads TGTGCCAGCAGTCTAAGCGGCGGGGGGCTTGGCTACACCTTC.

There are a few counts of this clone. The chain carries TRBV7-2 and TRBJ2-3; D unresolved. The CDR3 extends over 13 amino acids. V shed 1 base and J shed 3 bases, with 5 bases lying between them. CDR1 and CDR2 (germline): SGHTA, FQGNSA. CDR3 amino acids: CASSLDGTDTQYF. The CDR3 DNA follows: TGTGCCAGCAGCTTAGATGGAACAGATACGCAGTATTTT.

This clone was detected a few times. The genes are TRBV4-3 and TRBJ1-2; 9 bases agree with TRBD1. The germline gives CDR1 LGHNA, CDR2 YSLEER. This CDR3 is built from 14 residues. The V and J ends lost 4 bases and 5 bases, in that order; junction bases with no gene match: 5. The DNA for the CDR3 is TGCGCCAGCAGCCCACGGGACAGGGAGTATGGCTACACCTTC. This gives the protein CASSPRDREYGYTF.

The rearrangement links TRBV28 to TRBJ2-3; no clear D gene. V lost 4 bases, J lost 2 bases, and 7 bases lay in between. The germline V gene has CDR1 MDHEN and CDR2 SYDVKM. CDR3 length equals 13 residues. The CDR3 coding sequence is TGTGCCAGCAGTTCAGCTGCCACAGATACGCAGTATTTT. Translating gives CASSSAATDTQYF.

In this sample, this clone turned up once. The rearrangement joins TRBV4-1 to TRBJ2-1, with no clear D. The germline V gene encodes CDR1 MGHRA and CDR2 YSYEKL. CDR3 length: 15 amino acids. Trimming shortened V by 4 bases and J by 5 bases, and 15 bases separated the two germline ends. CDR3 nucleotides: TGCGCCAGCAGCCGAATATTAAGGCAGGACAATGAGCAGTTCTTC. Its protein is CASSRILRQDNEQFF.